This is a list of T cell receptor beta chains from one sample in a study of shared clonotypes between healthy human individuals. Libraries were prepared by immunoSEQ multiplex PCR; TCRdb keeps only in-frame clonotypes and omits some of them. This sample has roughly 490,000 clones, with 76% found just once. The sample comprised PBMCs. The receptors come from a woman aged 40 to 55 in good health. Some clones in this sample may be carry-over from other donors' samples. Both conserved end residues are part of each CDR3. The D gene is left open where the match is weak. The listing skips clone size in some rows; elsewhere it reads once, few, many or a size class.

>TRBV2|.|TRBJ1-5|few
TGTGCCAGCAGGCAGGGGCACGGGCAGCCCCAGCATTTT
CASRQGHGQPQHF
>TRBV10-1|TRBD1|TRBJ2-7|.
TGCGCCAGCAGTACAGGGGTTCTTTCCTACGAGCAGTACTTC
CASSTGVLSYEQYF
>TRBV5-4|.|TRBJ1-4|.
TGTGCCAGCAGGGCCGTGGGGTGGGGAAATGAAAAACTGTTTTTT
CASRAVGWGNEKLFF
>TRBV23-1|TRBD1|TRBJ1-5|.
TGCGCCAGCAGTCCGACAGGGGCCACCAATTCGAGTCAGCCCCAGCATTTT
CASSPTGATNSSQPQHF
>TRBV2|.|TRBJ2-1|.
TGTGCCAGCGACGGGCCTGGGTACAATGAGCAGTTCTTC
CASDGPGYNEQFF
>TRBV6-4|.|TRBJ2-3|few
TGTGCCAGCAGTACGGGAGCCCCCACAGATACGCAGTATTTT
CASSTGAPTDTQYF
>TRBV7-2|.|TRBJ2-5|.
TGTGCCAGCAGCTTAGAGGCTGGGTATGCGTACTTC
CASSLEAGYAYF
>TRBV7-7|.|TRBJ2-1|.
TGTGCTAGCAGCTTGTCCCGGCGTAATTACAATGAGCAGTTCTTC
CASSLSRRNYNEQFF
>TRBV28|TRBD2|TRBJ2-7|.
TGTGCCAGCAGTTTCGGGACTAGCTACGAGCAGTACTTC
CASSFGTSYEQYF
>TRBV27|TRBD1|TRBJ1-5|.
TGTGCCAGCAGTCCACAACCTCCAGGGGGAGGGGGCTCTCAGCCCCAGCATTTT
CASSPQPPGGGGSQPQHF
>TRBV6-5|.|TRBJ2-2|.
TGTGCCAGCAGCTCGACAGAGAACACCGGGGAGCTGTTTTTT
CASSSTENTGELFF
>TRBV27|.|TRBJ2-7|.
TGTGCCAGCAGCCAAGGCGGCCCCTTCTACGAGCAGTACTTC
CASSQGGPFYEQYF
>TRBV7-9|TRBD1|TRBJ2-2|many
TGTGCCAGCAGCCAGGGGGCAACTAACACCGGGGAGCTGTTTTTT
CASSQGATNTGELFF
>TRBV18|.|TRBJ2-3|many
TGTGCCAGCTCACCCTCCGGGAGCACAGATACGCAGTATTTT
CASSPSGSTDTQYF
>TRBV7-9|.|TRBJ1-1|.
TGTGCCAGCAGCTTAGAAAGCAACACTGAAGCTTTCTTT
CASSLESNTEAFF
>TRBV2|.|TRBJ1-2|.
TGTGCCAGCAGTCAAGGTCAGGGGTCCCACTATGGCTACACCTTC
CASSQGQGSHYGYTF
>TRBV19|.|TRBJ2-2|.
TGTGCCAGTAGCCCCCACCCTAGCGCCGACACCGGGGAGCTGTTTTTT
CASSPHPSADTGELFF
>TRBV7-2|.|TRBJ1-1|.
TGTGCCAGCAGCCCCCGAGGCCTTCGGATCGAAGCTTTCTTT
CASSPRGLRIEAFF
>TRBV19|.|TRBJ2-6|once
TGTGCCAGTAGTACCCCCAACTCTGGGGCCAACGTCCTGACTTTC
CASSTPNSGANVLTF
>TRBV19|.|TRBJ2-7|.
TGTGCCAGTAGTCTCGAATCAAGGTACGAGCAGTACTTC
CASSLESRYEQYF
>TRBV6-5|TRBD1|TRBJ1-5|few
TGTGCCAGCAGTCCGAGGACAGGGGGTCAGCCCCAGCATTTT
CASSPRTGGQPQHF
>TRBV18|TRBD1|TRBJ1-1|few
TGTGCCAGCTCACCATCGACAGGGGGCAGGACTGAAGCTTTCTTT
CASSPSTGGRTEAFF
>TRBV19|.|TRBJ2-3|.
TGTGCCAGTAGTACAGGGACCGTTAGCACAGATACGCAGTATTTT
CASSTGTVSTDTQYF
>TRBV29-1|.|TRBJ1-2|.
TGCAGCGTTGCGGACAGCGATGGCTACACCTTC
CSVADSDGYTF
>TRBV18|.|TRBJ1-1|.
TGTGCCAGCTCACCCGGACAGACTGAAGCTTTCTTT
CASSPGQTEAFF
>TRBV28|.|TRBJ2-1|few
TGTGCCAGCACCTTGGGGGAGGACATAGGTGAGCAGTTCTTC
CASTLGEDIGEQFF
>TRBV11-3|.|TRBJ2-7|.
TGTGCCAGCAGCTTGGGGGCGCGGGACGAGCAGTACTTC
CASSLGARDEQYF
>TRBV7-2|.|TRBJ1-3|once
TGTGCCAGCAGCCCTGGGGTCGGCTCTGGAAACACCATATATTTT
CASSPGVGSGNTIYF
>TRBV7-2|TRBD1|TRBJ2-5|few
TGTGCCAGCAGCTGGGACAGGGAAGAGACCCAGTACTTC
CASSWDREETQYF
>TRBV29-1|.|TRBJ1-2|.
TGCAGCGTTGCGACAGTAGCTAACTATGGCTACACCTTC
CSVATVANYGYTF
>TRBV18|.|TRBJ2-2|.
TGTGCCAGCTCCCCGTTGCCTGGACAGAACACCGGGGAGCTGTTTTTT
CASSPLPGQNTGELFF
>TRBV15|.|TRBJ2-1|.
TGTGCCACCAGCAGAGATCGGGGCTCGCGGGACAGAAGAAGTTACAATGAGCAGTTCTTC
CATSRDRGSRDRRSYNEQFF
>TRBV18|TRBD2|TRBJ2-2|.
TGTGCCAGCTCACCGGGACTAGGAACCGGGGAGCTGTTTTTT
CASSPGLGTGELFF
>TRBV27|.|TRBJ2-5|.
TGTGCCAGCAGTTTCGTTTTTGGGCGGCGTCGGTTATTGGCCCAGTACTTC
CASSFVFGRRRLLAQYF
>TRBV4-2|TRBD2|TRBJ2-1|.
TGTGCCAGCAGCCAATCCAAGGGAGGGAACAATGAGCAGTTCTTC
CASSQSKGGNNEQFF
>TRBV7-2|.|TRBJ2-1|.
TGTGCCAGCAGGCCCGAGCAGCGGTCCTACAATGAGCAGTTCTTC
CASRPEQRSYNEQFF
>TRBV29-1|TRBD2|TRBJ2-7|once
TGCAGCGTTGGGACTAGCGGGAGAGGTGAGCAGTACTTC
CSVGTSGRGEQYF
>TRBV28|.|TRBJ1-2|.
TGTGCCAGCAGTCCTCCCTTTAGTGCGGTTCCAGGGGCTCGGGGCGGCTACACCTTC
CASSPPFSAVPGARGGYTF
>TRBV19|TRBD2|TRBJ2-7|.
TGTGCCAGTAGTGCGGGGACTAGCGGGACCTACGAGCAGTACTTC
CASSAGTSGTYEQYF
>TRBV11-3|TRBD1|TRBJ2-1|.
TGTGCCAGCAGCTTAGGACAGGGGAATGAGCAGTTCTTC
CASSLGQGNEQFF
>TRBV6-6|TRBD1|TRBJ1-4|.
TGTGCCAGCAGTCCAGGGGGCGCAGATGAAAAACTGTTTTTT
CASSPGGADEKLFF
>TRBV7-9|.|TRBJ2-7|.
TGTGCCAGCAGCTTAGTTCGGTTTAGCTCCTACGAGCAGTACTTC
CASSLVRFSSYEQYF
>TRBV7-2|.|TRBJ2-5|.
TGTGCCAGCAGCTTATCCTCCCAAGAGACCCAGTACTTC
CASSLSSQETQYF
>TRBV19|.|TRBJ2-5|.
TGTGCCAGTAGTATAGATCCTGAGGAGACCCAGTACTTC
CASSIDPEETQYF
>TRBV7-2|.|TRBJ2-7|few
TGTGCCAGCAGCCGCAGTGACGAGCAGTACTTC
CASSRSDEQYF
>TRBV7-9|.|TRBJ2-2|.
TGTGCCAGCAGCGGGATTTACACCGGGGAGCTGTTTTTT
CASSGIYTGELFF
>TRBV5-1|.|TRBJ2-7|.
TGCGCCAGCAGCTTGGTCCTTAGCGGATCTGCCTACGAGCAGTACTTC
CASSLVLSGSAYEQYF
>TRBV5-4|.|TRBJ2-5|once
TGTGCCAGCAGCCCGGAAACTAGCCGTCAAGAGACCCAGTACTTC
CASSPETSRQETQYF
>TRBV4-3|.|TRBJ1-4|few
TGCGCCAGCAGCCAAGAGGTGGGGTTTGAAAAACTGTTTTTT
CASSQEVGFEKLFF
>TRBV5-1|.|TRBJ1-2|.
TGCGCCAGCAGCTTGGCCTTCTCAGGACTCGCCTATGGCTACACCTTC
CASSLAFSGLAYGYTF
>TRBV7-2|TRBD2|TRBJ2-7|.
TGTGCCAGCAGCTTAAGGGCGGGAGTGGGGTCTTACGAGCAGTACTTC
CASSLRAGVGSYEQYF